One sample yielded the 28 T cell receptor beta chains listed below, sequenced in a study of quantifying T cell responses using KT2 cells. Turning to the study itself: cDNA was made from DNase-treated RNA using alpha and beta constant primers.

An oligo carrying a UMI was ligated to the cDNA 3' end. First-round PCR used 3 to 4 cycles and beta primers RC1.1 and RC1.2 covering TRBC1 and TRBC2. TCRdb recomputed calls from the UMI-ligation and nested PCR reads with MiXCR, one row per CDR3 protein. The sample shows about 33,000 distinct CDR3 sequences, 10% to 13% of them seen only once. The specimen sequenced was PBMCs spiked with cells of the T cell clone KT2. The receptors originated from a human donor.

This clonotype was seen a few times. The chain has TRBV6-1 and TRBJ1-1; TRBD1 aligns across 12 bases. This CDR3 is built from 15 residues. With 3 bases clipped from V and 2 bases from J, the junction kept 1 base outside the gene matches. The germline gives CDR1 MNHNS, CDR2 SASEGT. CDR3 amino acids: CASSEGQGANTEAFF. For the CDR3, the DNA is TGTGCCAGCAGTGAGGGACAGGGGGCAAACACTGAAGCTTTCTTT.

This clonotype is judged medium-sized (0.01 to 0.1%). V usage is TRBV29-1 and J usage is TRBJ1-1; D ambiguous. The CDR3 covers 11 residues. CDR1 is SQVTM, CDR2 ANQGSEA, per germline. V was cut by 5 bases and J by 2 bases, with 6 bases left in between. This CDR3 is CSVSRNTEAFF. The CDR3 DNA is TGCAGCGTTTCCCGAAACACTGAAGCTTTCTTT.

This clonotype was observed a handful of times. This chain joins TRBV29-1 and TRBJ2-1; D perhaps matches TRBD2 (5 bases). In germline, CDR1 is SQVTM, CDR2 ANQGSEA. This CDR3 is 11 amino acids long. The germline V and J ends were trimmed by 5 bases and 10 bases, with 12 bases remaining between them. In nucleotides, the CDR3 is TGCAGCGTTTCTTCGGGGATCGAGCAGTTCTTC. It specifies CSVSSGIEQFF.

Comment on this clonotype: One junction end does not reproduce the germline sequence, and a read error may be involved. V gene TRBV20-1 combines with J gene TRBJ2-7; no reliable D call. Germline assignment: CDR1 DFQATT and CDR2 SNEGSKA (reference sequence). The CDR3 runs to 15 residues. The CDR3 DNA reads TGCAGTGCTAGAGATCTGGTAGGGTCATCCTGCGAGCAGTACTTC. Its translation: CSARDLVGSSCEQYF.

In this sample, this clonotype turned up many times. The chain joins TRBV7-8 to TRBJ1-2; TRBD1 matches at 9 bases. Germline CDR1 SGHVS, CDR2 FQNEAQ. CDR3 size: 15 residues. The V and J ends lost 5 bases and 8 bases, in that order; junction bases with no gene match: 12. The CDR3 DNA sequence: TGTGCCAGCAGCCCACCACAGGGGGCATTTGGGGGCTACACCTTC. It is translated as CASSPPQGAFGGYTF.

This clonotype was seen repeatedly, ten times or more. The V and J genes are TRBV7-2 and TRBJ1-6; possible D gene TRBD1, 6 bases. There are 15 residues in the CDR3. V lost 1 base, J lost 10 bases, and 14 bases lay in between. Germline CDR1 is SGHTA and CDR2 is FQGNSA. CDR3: CASSLVYRDPSPLHF. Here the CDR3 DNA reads TGTGCCAGCAGCTTAGTGTACAGGGATCCCTCACCCCTCCACTTT.

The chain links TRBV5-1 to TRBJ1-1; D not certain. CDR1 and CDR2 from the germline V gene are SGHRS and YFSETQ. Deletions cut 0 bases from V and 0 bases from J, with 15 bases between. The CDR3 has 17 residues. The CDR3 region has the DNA TGCGCCAGCAGCTTGGCATCGGGCAGGAGTCTGAACACTGAAGCTTTCTTT. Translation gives CASSLASGRSLNTEAFF.

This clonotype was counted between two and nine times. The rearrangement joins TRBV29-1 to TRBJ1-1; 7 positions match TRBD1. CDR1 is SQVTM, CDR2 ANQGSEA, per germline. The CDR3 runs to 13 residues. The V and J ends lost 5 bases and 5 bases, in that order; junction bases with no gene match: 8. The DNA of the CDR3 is TGCAGCGTTACCCACAGGGGTGAGACTGAAGCTTTCTTT. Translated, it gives CSVTHRGETEAFF.

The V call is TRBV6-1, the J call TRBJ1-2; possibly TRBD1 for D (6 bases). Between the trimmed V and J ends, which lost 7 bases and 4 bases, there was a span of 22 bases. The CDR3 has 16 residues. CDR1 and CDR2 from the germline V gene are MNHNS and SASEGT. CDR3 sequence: CASKLMGGSGIYGYTF. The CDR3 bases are TGTGCCAGCAAATTGATGGGGGGCTCTGGGATCTATGGCTACACCTTC.

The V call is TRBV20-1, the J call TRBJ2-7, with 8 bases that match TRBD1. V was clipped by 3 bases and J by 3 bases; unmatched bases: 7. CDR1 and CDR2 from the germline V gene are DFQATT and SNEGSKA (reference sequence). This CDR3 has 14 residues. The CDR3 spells CSASNQGADYEQYF. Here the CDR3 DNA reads TGCAGTGCTAGCAACCAGGGGGCTGACTACGAGCAGTACTTC.

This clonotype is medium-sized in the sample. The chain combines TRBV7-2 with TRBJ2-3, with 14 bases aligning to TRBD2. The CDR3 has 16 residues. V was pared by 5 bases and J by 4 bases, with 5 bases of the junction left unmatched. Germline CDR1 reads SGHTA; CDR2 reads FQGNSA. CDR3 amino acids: CASSPRLAGGPDTQYF. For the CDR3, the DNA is TGTGCCAGCAGCCCCAGACTAGCGGGAGGGCCAGATACGCAGTATTTT.

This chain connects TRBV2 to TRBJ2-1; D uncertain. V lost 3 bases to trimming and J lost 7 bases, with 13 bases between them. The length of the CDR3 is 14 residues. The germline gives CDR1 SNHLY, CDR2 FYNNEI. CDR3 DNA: TGTGCCAGCAGTGATAGATGGGAAGGGAATGAGCAGTTCTTC. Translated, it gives CASSDRWEGNEQFF.

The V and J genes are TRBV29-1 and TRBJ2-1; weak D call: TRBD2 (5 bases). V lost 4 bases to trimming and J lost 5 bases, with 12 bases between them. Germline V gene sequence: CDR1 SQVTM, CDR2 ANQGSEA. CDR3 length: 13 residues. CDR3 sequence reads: CSVAGGLNNEQFF. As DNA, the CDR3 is TGCAGCGTTGCCGGAGGCCTTAACAATGAGCAGTTCTTC.

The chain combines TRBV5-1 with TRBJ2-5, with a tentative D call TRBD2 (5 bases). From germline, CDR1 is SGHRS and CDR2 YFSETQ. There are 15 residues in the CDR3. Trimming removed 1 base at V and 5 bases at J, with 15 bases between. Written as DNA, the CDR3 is TGCGCCAGCAGCTTGAGCGGACTTAGCTTGGAGACCCAGTACTTC. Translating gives CASSLSGLSLETQYF.

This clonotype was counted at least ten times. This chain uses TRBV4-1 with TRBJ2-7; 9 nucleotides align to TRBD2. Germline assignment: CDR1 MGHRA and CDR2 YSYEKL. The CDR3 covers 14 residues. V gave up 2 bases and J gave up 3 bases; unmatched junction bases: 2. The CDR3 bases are TGCGCCAGCAGCCAACTAGCGGGGAACTACGAGCAGTACTTC. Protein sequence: CASSQLAGNYEQYF.

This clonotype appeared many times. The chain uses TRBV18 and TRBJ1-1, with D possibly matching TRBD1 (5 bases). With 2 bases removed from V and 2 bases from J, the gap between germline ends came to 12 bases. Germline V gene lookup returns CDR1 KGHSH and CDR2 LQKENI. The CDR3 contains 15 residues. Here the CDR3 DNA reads TGTGCCAGCTCACCAGGGACCGGCTTAAACACTGAAGCTTTCTTT. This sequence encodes CASSPGTGLNTEAFF.

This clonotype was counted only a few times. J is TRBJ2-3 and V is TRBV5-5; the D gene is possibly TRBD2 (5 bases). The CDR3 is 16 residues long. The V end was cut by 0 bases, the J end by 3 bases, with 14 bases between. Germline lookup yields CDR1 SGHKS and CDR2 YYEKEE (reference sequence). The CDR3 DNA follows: TGTGCCAGCAGCTTGGCGGAGGACTTGAGTACAGATACGCAGTATTTT. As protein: CASSLAEDLSTDTQYF.

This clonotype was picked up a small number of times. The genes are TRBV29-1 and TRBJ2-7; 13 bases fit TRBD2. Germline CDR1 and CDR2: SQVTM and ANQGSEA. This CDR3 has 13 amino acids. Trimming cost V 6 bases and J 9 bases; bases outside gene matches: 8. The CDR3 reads CSVQLAGGRGQYF. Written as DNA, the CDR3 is TGCAGCGTCCAACTAGCGGGAGGGCGTGGGCAGTACTTC.

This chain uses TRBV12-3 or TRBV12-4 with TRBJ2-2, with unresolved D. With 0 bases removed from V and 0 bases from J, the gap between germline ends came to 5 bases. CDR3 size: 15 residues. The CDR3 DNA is TGTGCCAGCAGTTTAGCGGTTTCGAACACCGGGGAGCTGTTTTTT. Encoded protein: CASSLAVSNTGELFF.

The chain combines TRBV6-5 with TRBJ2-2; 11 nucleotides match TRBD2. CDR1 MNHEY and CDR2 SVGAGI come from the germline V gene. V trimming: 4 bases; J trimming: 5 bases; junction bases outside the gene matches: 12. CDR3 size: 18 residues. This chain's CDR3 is CASSSLTSGVSRTGELFF. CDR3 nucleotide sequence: TGTGCCAGCAGTTCCTTGACTAGCGGGGTGTCTAGAACCGGGGAGCTGTTTTTT.

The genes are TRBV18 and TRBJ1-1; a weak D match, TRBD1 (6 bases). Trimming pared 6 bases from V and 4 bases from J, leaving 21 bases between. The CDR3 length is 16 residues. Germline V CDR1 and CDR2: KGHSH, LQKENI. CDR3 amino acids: CASSARGGAAGTEAFF. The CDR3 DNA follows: TGTGCCAGCTCCGCCCGGGGGGGCGCGGCCGGCACTGAAGCTTTCTTT.

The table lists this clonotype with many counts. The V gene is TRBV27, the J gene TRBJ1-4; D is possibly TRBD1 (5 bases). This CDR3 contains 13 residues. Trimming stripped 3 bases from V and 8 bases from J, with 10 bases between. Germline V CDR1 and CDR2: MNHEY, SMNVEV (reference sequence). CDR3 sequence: CASSLVGGEKLFF. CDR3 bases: TGTGCCAGCAGTTTGGTCGGGGGGGAAAAACTGTTTTTT.

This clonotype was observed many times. Here the CDR3 DNA reads TGCAGTGTTGTAGCGGGAGGGCCCGGCCAATATGAGCAGTTCTTC. This encodes CSVVAGGPGQYEQFF. The chain couples TRBV20-1 to TRBJ2-1; 11 nucleotides line up with TRBD2. This CDR3 is built from 15 residues. V dropped 7 bases and J dropped 8; count of bases not matched to a gene: 13. The germline V gene has CDR1 DFQATT and CDR2 SNEGSKA (reference sequence).

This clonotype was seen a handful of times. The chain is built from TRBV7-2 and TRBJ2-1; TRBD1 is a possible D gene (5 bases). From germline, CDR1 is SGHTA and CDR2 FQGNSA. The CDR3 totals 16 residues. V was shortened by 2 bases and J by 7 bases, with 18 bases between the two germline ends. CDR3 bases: TGTGCCAGCAGCTTAAAGAGGTCCTTAAAGGGGAATGAGCAGTTCTTC. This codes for CASSLKRSLKGNEQFF.

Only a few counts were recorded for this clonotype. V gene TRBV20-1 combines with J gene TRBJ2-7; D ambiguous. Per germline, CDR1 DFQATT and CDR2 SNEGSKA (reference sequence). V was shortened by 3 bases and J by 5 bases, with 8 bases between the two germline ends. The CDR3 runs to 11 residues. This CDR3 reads CSARGWNEQYF. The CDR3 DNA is TGCAGTGCTAGGGGGTGGAACGAGCAGTACTTC.

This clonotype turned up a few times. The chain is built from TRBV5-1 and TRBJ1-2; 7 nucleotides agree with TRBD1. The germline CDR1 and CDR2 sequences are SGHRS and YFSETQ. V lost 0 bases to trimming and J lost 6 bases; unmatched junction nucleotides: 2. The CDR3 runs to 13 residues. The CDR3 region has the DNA TGCGCCAGCAGCTTGGGACAGGGAAATGGCTACACCTTC. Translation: CASSLGQGNGYTF.

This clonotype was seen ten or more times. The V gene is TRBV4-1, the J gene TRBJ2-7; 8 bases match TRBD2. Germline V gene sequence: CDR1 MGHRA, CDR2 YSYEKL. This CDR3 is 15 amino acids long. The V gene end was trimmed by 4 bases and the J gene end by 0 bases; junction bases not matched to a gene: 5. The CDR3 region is CASSPSGSLSYEQYF. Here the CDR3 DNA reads TGCGCCAGCAGCCCGAGCGGGAGCCTCTCCTACGAGCAGTACTTC.

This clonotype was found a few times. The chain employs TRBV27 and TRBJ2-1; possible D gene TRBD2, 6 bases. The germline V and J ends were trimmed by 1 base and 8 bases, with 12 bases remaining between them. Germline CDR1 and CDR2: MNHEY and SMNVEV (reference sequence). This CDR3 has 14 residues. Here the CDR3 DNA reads TGTGCCAGCAGTTTATACCGGGACTCTCATGAGCAGTTCTTC. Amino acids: CASSLYRDSHEQFF.